Each of the 3 T cell receptor beta chains below was sequenced from the same sample in a study of T cell responses to AZD1222 COVID-19 vaccine. The data were produced by immunoSEQ multiplex PCR, yet TCRdb's version contains in-frame clones alone and is incomplete. The sample lists roughly 120,000 clones; about 92% were seen once. Specimen: peripheral blood, collected on day 0 of AZD1222 vaccination. These receptors were taken from an adult in good health.

The chain carries TRBV12-3 or TRBV12-4 and TRBJ2-1; no reliable D call. This CDR3 is 13 amino acids long. The V gene lost 3 bases and the J gene lost 5 bases, with 8 bases spanning the gap. The CDR3 region has the DNA TGTGCCAGCAGTTTTTCCCCAAACAATGAGCAGTTCTTC. Translated, it gives CASSFSPNNEQFF.

The chain is built from TRBV5-1 and TRBJ2-4; unclear D gene. V was cut by 2 bases and J by 4 bases, with 10 bases left in between. From germline, CDR1 is SGHRS and CDR2 YFSETQ. The CDR3 length is 14 residues. The CDR3 sequence is CASSFTPAKNIQYF. For the CDR3, the DNA is TGCGCCAGCAGCTTTACACCCGCTAAAAACATTCAGTACTTC.

DNA of the CDR3: TGCGCCAGCAGTCAGGCAGGCGACGAGAATTCACCCCTCCACTTT. It is translated as CASSQAGDENSPLHF. The J gene is TRBJ1-6, the V gene TRBV23-1; unclear D gene. TRBV23-1 is an ORF for which the function is uncertain. The CDR3 contains 15 residues. V was trimmed by 3 bases and J by 7 bases, leaving 13 bases between them.